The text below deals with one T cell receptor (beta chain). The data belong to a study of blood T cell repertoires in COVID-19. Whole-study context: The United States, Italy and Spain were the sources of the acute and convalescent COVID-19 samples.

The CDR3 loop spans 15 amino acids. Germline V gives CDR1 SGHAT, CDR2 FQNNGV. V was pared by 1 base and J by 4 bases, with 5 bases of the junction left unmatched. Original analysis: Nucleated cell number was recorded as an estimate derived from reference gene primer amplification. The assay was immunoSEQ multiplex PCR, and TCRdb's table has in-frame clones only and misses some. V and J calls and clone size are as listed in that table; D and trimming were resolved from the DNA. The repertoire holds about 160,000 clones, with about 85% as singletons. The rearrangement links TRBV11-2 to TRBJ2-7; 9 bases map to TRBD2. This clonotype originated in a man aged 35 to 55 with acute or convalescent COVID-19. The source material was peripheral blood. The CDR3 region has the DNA TGTGCCAGCAGCTTAGGTAGCGGGGGAGTGTACGAGCAGTACTTC. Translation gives CASSLGSGGVYEQYF. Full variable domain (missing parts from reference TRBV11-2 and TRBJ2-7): EAGVAQSPRYKIIEKRQSVAFWCNPISGHATLYWYQQILGQGPKLLIQFQNNGVVDDSQLPKDRFSAERLKGVDSTLKIQPAKLEDSAVYLCASSLGSGGVYEQYFGPGTRLTVT.